The 16 T cell receptor beta chains listed next were all sequenced from one sample in a study of cytomegalovirus exposure and HLA in healthy donors (TCRdb year 2017). Library preparation employed the immunoSEQ multiplex PCR assay. For the multiplex PCR, a mixture combining 60 forward primers for TCR Vbeta segments and 13 reverse primers for TCR Jbeta segments was used. TCRdb limited this immuneACCESS table to in-frame rearrangements with V and J called. A share of clones is missing; checked studies link under half to unresolved V genes, and the rest is unexplained. Across this sample there are approximately 110,000 clones, with over 60% seen only once. Clones ranked in the top ten supply around 8.5% of the sample. The sequenced material came from PBMCs. These TCRs come from a man aged 40-55 years in good health and CMV-seropositive.

V usage is TRBV5-6 and J usage is TRBJ2-7, with D perhaps matching TRBD1 (5 bases). CDR1 is SGHDT, CDR2 YYEEEE, per germline. V was clipped by 1 base and J by 7 bases, with 15 bases between them. The CDR3 runs to 14 residues. CDR3 loop: CASSLYGQGEEQYF. The CDR3 DNA is TGTGCCAGCAGCTTGTACGGGCAGGGTGAAGAGCAGTACTTC.

The chain has TRBV18 and TRBJ1-2; no clear D gene. V was shortened by 1 base and J by 4 bases, with 4 bases between the two germline ends. Germline CDR1 KGHSH, CDR2 LQKENI. The CDR3 consists of 12 residues. As DNA, the CDR3 is TGTGCCAGCTCACCACGACTCTATGGCTACACCTTC. The encoded protein is CASSPRLYGYTF.

This chain joins TRBV11-3 and TRBJ2-1; D unclear. CDR1 and CDR2 from the germline V gene are SGHNT and YENEEA. Deletions cut 0 bases from V and 0 bases from J, with 12 bases between. CDR3 length equals 17 residues. The CDR3 here is CASSLDGHWNSYNEQFF. The CDR3 DNA sequence: TGTGCCAGCAGCTTAGATGGGCACTGGAACTCCTACAATGAGCAGTTCTTC.

The rearrangement links TRBV28 to TRBJ1-2; 8 bases agree with TRBD1. This CDR3 has 14 residues. V shed 7 bases and J 8 bases; nucleotides not matched to a gene: 12. The germline CDR1 and CDR2 sequences are MDHEN and SYDVKM. The CDR3 protein is CASTLQGGMRGYTF. DNA for the CDR3: TGTGCCAGCACCTTACAGGGGGGTATGAGAGGCTACACCTTC.

The chain employs TRBV6-5 and TRBJ1-5, with TRBD1 as a possible D gene (5 bases). The CDR3 covers 14 residues. V lost 6 bases and J 5 bases, leaving 14 bases between the germline ends. Germline CDR1 is MNHEY and CDR2 is SVGAGI. In DNA form, the CDR3 reads TGTGCCAGCAGCGATGGGGGGGTCTATCAGCCCCAGCATTTT. It codes for CASSDGGVYQPQHF.

The V and J genes are TRBV6-1 and TRBJ1-3; D not resolved. Germline assignment: CDR1 MNHNS and CDR2 SASEGT. The V end was cut by 0 bases, the J end by 4 bases, with 4 bases between. CDR3 length: 13 residues. This CDR3 is CASSEAQGNTIYF. The CDR3, as DNA: TGTGCCAGCAGTGAAGCACAAGGAAACACCATATATTTT.

Only a few counts were recorded for this clone. This chain connects TRBV6-1 to TRBJ1-3; TRBD1 might be the D (6 bases). The CDR3 length is 17 residues. Per germline, CDR1 MNHNS and CDR2 SASEGT. Trimming shortened V by 4 bases and J by 0 bases, and 16 bases separated the two germline ends. In DNA, the CDR3 is TGTGCCAGCAGTGTTAGCCAGGGGAAGTTCTCTGGAAACACCATATATTTT. Protein sequence: CASSVSQGKFSGNTIYF.

The chain recombines TRBV20-1 with TRBJ1-1; no clear D. Germline V gene data show CDR1 as DFQATT and CDR2 as SNEGSKA (reference sequence). This CDR3 spans 10 amino acids. The CDR3 reads CLIGDTEAFF. Here the CDR3 DNA reads TGCTTGATCGGGGACACTGAAGCTTTCTTT.

This sequence joins TRBV9 and TRBJ2-5, with a weak D call TRBD2 (7 bases). Per the germline V gene, CDR1 is SGDLS and CDR2 is YYNGEE. The V end lost 3 bases, the J end lost 5 bases, and 11 bases lay between the germline ends. CDR3 size: 13 residues. CDR3 region: CASSEGGGETQYF. The CDR3 nucleotides read TGTGCCAGCAGCGAGGGGGGAGGGGAGACCCAGTACTTC.

The chain joins TRBV7-9 to TRBJ1-4; D is perhaps TRBD1 (5 bases). The V gene's germline CDR1 is SEHNR and CDR2 FQNEAQ (reference sequence). The CDR3 extends over 14 amino acids. Trimming pared 7 bases from V and 6 bases from J, leaving 15 bases between. This CDR3 is CASTLGGVYEKLFF. The CDR3 coding sequence is TGTGCCAGCACCCTGGGGGGGGTCTATGAAAAACTGTTTTTT.

This chain joins TRBV29-1 and TRBJ2-1, with 13 bases aligning to TRBD2. Germline V CDR1 and CDR2: SQVTM, ANQGSEA. The CDR3 is made up of 15 amino acids. The ends lost 4 bases at V and 5 bases at J; junction bases unmatched: 5. The CDR3, as DNA: TGCAGCGTTGGGGGACTAGCGGGGAGTGACAATGAGCAGTTCTTC. Translating it yields CSVGGLAGSDNEQFF.

The V gene is TRBV20-1, the J gene TRBJ1-2; the D gene is possibly TRBD1 (6 bases). Trimming removed 4 bases at V and 5 bases at J, with 8 bases between. Germline assignment: CDR1 DFQATT and CDR2 SNEGSKA (reference sequence). This CDR3 contains 11 residues. The CDR3 region has the DNA TGCAGTGCTAATCAGGGGTATGGCTACACCTTC. Protein sequence: CSANQGYGYTF.

The chain carries TRBV28 and TRBJ2-1; 9 bases are shared with TRBD1. CDR1 MDHEN and CDR2 SYDVKM come from the germline V gene. With V trimmed by 3 bases and J by 5 bases, 11 bases remained unmatched. The CDR3 runs 17 residues. This CDR3 reads CASSFPALGQGHNEQFF. Here the CDR3 DNA reads TGTGCCAGCAGTTTCCCTGCGTTGGGACAGGGCCACAATGAGCAGTTCTTC.

The J gene is TRBJ2-7, the V gene TRBV29-1; TRBD2 aligns across 7 bases. J gave up 5 bases and V 4 bases, and 8 bases lay outside the gene matches. This CDR3 comprises 13 residues. Per germline, CDR1 SQVTM and CDR2 ANQGSEA. This chain's CDR3 is CSVVGGVSNEQYF. The DNA of the CDR3 is TGCAGCGTTGTGGGGGGGGTCAGCAACGAGCAGTACTTC.

This clone occurred a few times. This rearrangement joins TRBV4-1 to TRBJ1-1; TRBD1 is a possible D gene (6 bases). The germline V and J ends were trimmed by 5 bases and 1 base, with 14 bases remaining between them. CDR1 is MGHRA, CDR2 YSYEKL, per germline. The CDR3 extends over 15 amino acids. CDR3 sequence: CASSLRGTPNTEAFF. The DNA for the CDR3 is TGCGCCAGCAGCTTAAGGGGGACACCGAACACTGAAGCTTTCTTT.

This clone was detected only a few times. This chain joins TRBV7-2 and TRBJ1-1, with D perhaps matching TRBD1 (5 bases). The CDR3 has 14 amino acids. The germline V gene encodes CDR1 SGHTA and CDR2 FQGNSA. V lost 5 bases to trimming and J lost 3 bases, with 13 bases between them. The CDR3 DNA follows: TGTGCCAGCAGCCCTGGTAACAGGTACACTGAAGCTTTCTTT. The encoded protein is CASSPGNRYTEAFF.